This T cell receptor beta chain was recovered during a study of beta chain features in type 1 diabetes. The CDR3 has 14 amino acids. Germline trimming cut 0 bases from V and 7 bases from J; bases unmatched to any gene: 6. Germline loops: CDR1 SGDLS, CDR2 YYNGEE. The isolated RNA, all of it, was reverse transcribed, so expressed TCRB transcripts were what got sequenced. Naive, central memory and regulatory T cell samples yielded about 3.57 million reads on average. This table comes from immunoSEQ multiplex PCR, and its TCRdb copy is limited to in-frame clones, with some not included. The sample lists 140,000 to 150,000 clones; 8% to 13% were seen once. A few counts support this clone. Its antigen is not identified. General study points: Reads derived from cDNA could over-represent cells showing high TCR expression.

Via the markers CD45RO/CCR7/CD25/CD127/CD95/CD27, stem cell-like memory, regulatory, central memory and naive CD4+ cells were sorted. The chain uses TRBV9 and TRBJ1-1, with 7 bases matching TRBD1. The sequence was obtained from a man aged 18 to 35 in good health. Sample: naive CD4+ T cells from blood. The DNA of the CDR3 is TGTGCCAGCAGCGTAGGAGGGACAGCTCGTGAAGCTTTCTTT. Encoded protein: CASSVGGTAREAFF. The variable domain in full, completed from reference TRBV9 and TRBJ1-1, reads DSGVTQTPKHLITATGQRVTLRCSPRSGDLSVYWYQQSLDQGLQFLIQYYNGEERAKGNILERFSAQQFPDLHSELNLSSLELGDSALYFCASSVGGTAREAFFGQGTRLTVV.